This T cell receptor beta chain stems from a study of Ad26.COV2.S vaccination and SARS-CoV-2 variants. About the research overall: Within the COV1001 Ad26.COV2.S trial arm, the donor was enrolled. Regarding the study as a whole: Placebo recipients showed lower spike-specific TCR breadth than vaccinees.

V lost 5 bases, J lost 4 bases, and 12 bases lay in between. The germline CDR1 and CDR2 sequences are SGHAT and FQDESV (reference sequence). The CDR3 runs to 14 residues. About this clone: What it recognizes is unknown.

Here immunoSEQ multiplex PCR was the method, and the copy in TCRdb shows in-frame clones only, minus some. Of about 410,000 clones listed, over 75% are singletons. Treatment described: about 20 received Ad26.COV2.S at low or high dose, single or two shots; several received placebo; per-sample allocation not given. Day 63 after the first injection of vaccine or placebo was the sampling time. This sequence was found in a person between 18 and 65 years old who received the Ad26.COV2.S COVID-19 vaccine or a placebo. V is TRBV11-1 and J is TRBJ2-1, with no clear D. The sample was peripheral blood, taken in a trial of Ad26.COV2.S vaccine versus placebo. CDR3 coding DNA: TGTGCCAGCAGCGTGGCCTCCTTATACAATGAGCAGTTCTTC. This gives the protein CASSVASLYNEQFF.